This T cell receptor (beta chain) was recovered during a study of cytomegalovirus exposure and HLA in healthy donors. Amplification used 60 Vbeta primers and 13 Jbeta primers. Profiling relied on immunoSEQ multiplex PCR, and the TCRdb table lists in-frame clones only, not all of them. The sample includes about 110,000 clones, around two thirds of them seen just once. Trimming removed 5 bases from V and 4 bases from J, with 12 bases in between. Germline V gene lookup returns CDR1 MDHEN and CDR2 SYDVKM. CDR3 size: 14 residues. The sequence derives from a man aged 30 to 45 in good health and CMV-seropositive. Specimen: PBMCs. The chain has TRBV28 and TRBJ1-5, with a weak D call TRBD1 (5 bases). The CDR3 is CASSLLQGNQPQHF. In DNA, the CDR3 is TGTGCCAGCAGTCTCCTGCAGGGAAATCAGCCCCAGCATTTT. The full variable domain, with the rest looked up from reference TRBV28 and TRBJ1-5, is DVKVTQSSRYLVKRTGEKVFLECVQDMDHENMFWYRQDPGLGLRLIYFSYDVKMKEKGDIPEGYSVSREKKERFSLILESASTNQTSMYLCASSLLQGNQPQHFGDGTRLSIL.